Here is one T cell receptor (beta chain) with its context. Its antigen is unknown. CD45RO-negative, CCR7-positively selected cells formed the naive CD8 fraction, excluding terminally differentiated effector memory CD45RA+ cells. All the donors were Caucasian adults who lived in Nashville, Tennessee. This sample was taken from a study of shared clonotypes between healthy human individuals. General observations from the study: An effect of sequencing depth on clonotype sharing among donors was expected.

150 to 250 ng DNA, approximately 30,000 T cell genomes, went into each sorted-subset replicate PCR. Some clones are missing from TCRdb's copy, which holds only in-frame ones; the method was immunoSEQ multiplex PCR. The sample contains roughly 2.1 million clones, approximately 94% of which appear only once. Germline V gene data show CDR1 as MGHRA and CDR2 as YSYEKL. V gave up 4 bases and J gave up 2 bases, with 6 bases separating them. There are 13 residues in the CDR3. The origin of this receptor is a young man in good health. Some clones in this sample may be carry-over from other donors' samples. Sequenced material: naive CD8+ T cells from PBMCs. The rearrangement uses TRBV4-1 and TRBJ1-5, with D unresolved. CDR3 sequence: CASSPMRNQPQHF. The CDR3 DNA reads as TGCGCCAGCAGCCCTATGCGCAATCAGCCCCAGCATTTT.